This record looks at one TCR beta chain sequence and its context. Its antigen remains unidentified. With 60 Vbeta and 13 Jbeta primers, the PCR was carried out. Sequenced by immunoSEQ multiplex PCR; TCRdb stores in-frame clones only, minus some. Of about 140,000 clones in the sample, 70% were seen once. This entry comes from a study of cytomegalovirus exposure and HLA in healthy donors. Overall study results and limits: A previous analysis found most TCR beta V segments productive roughly 90% or roughly 30% of the time. The authors enumerated under 200 TCR beta chains as linked to cytomegalovirus.

The TCR originated in an older woman in good health and CMV-seropositive. Sequences were obtained from PBMCs.

The CDR3 DNA follows: TGCGCCACCACCGGCGGCAGTTACTCTGGGGCCAACGTCCTGACTTTC. Its protein product is CATTGGSYSGANVLTF. The rearrangement joins TRBV5-1 to TRBJ2-6, with unresolved D. The CDR3 spans 16 residues. Germline V gives CDR1 SGHRS, CDR2 YFSETQ. Trimming pared 9 bases from V and 0 bases from J, leaving 16 bases between.